One T cell receptor (beta chain) is described in this entry. The antigen is not known. PCR employed 60 Vbeta and 13 Jbeta primers. Measured with immunoSEQ multiplex PCR; TCRdb has only the in-frame clones, and not every one. Of about 140,000 clones listed, around 73% are singletons. The V gene lost 1 base and the J gene lost 2 bases, with 6 bases spanning the gap. Germline CDR1 reads LNHNV; CDR2 reads YYDKDF (reference sequence). The CDR3 runs to 14 residues. The data were obtained in a study of cytomegalovirus exposure and HLA in healthy donors. Study-level background: An earlier analysis found around 120 million unique TCR beta sequences from around 180 million T cells.

Overall study results and limits: Analyzed later, most CMV-associated TCR beta chains appeared HLA-restricted. The study designated fewer than 200 TCR beta chains cytomegalovirus-associated.

This sequence joins TRBV15 and TRBJ2-1, with D possibly TRBD1 on 5 matching bases. The sequenced material came from PBMCs. The sequence was obtained from a female donor in good health and CMV-seronegative. In DNA, the CDR3 is TGTGCCACCAGCAGAGTCAGGGCCTACAATGAGCAGTTCTTC. Translating gives CATSRVRAYNEQFF.